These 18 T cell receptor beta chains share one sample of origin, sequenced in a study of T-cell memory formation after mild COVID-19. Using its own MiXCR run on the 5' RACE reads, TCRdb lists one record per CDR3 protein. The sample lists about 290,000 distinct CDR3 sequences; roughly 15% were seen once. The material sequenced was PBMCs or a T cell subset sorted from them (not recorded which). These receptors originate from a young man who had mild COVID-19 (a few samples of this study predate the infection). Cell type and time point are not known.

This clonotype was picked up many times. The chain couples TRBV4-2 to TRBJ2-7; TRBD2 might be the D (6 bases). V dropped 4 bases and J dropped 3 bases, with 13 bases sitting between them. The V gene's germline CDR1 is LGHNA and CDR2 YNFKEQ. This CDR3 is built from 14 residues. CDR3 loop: CASSPLGGDYEQYF. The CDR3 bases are TGTGCCAGCAGCCCACTCGGCGGGGACTACGAGCAGTACTTC.

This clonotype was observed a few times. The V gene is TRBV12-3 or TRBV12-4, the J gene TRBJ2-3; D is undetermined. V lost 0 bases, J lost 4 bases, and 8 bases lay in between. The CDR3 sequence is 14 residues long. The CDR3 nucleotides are TGTGCCAGCAGTTTAGCGGCGGCAGCAGATACGCAGTATTTT. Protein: CASSLAAAADTQYF.

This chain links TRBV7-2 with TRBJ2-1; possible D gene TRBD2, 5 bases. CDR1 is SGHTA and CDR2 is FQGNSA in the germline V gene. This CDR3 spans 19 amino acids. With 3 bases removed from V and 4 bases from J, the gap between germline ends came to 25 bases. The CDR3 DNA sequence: TGTGCCAGCAGCTTTAAGCAGGTCTTCCTTTACCCGGGGTACAATGAGCAGTTCTTC. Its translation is CASSFKQVFLYPGYNEQFF.

This CDR3 is CASSTGTNEKLFF. CDR3 nucleotide sequence: TGTGCCAGCAGCACAGGGACTAATGAAAAACTGTTTTTT. V usage is TRBV5-5 and J usage is TRBJ1-4; a weak D match, TRBD1 (6 bases). The CDR3 extends over 13 amino acids. The germline gives CDR1 SGHKS, CDR2 YYEKEE (reference sequence). V was trimmed by 4 bases and J by 2 bases, leaving 6 bases between them.

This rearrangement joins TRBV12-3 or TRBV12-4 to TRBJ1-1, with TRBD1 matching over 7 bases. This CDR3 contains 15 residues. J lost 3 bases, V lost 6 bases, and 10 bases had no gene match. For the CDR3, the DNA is TGTGCCAGCAGATTGGATACAGGGGAAGACACTGAAGCTTTCTTT. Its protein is CASRLDTGEDTEAFF.

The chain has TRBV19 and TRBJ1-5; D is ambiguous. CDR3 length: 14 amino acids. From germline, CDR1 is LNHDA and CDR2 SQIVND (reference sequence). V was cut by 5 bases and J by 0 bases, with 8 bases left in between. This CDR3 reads CASSWRFSNQPQHF. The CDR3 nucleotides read TGTGCCAGTAGTTGGAGGTTTAGCAATCAGCCCCAGCATTTT.

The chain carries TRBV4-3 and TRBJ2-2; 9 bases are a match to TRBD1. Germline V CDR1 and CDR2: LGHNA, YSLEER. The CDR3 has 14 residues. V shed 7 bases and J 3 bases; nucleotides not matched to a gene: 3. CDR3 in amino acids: CASNRGQDTGELFF. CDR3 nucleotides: TGCGCCAGCAACAGGGGGCAGGACACCGGGGAGCTGTTTTTT.

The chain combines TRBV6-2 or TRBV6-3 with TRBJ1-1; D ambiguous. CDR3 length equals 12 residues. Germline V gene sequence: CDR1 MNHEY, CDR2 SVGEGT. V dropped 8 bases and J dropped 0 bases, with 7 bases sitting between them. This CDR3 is CASRRLNTEAFF. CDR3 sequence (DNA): TGTGCCAGCCGACGCCTGAACACTGAAGCTTTCTTT.

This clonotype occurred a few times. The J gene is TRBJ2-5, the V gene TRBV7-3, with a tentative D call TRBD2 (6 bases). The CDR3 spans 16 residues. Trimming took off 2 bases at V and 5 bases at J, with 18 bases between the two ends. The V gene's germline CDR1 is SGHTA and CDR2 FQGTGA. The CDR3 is CASSLLVRGKGETQYF. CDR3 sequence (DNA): TGTGCCAGCAGCTTATTAGTTCGGGGGAAAGGGGAGACCCAGTACTTC.

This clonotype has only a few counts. The CDR3 sequence: CASSQMAGDYNEQFF. CDR3 DNA sequence: TGTGCCAGCAGCCAGATGGCGGGGGATTACAATGAGCAGTTCTTC. The chain uses TRBV14 and TRBJ2-1; 7 positions match TRBD2. V was pared by 3 bases and J by 4 bases, with 6 bases of the junction left unmatched. The CDR3 covers 15 residues. Germline V lookup: CDR1 SGHDN, CDR2 FVKESK. Complete variable domain (other parts from reference TRBV14 and TRBJ2-1): EAGVTQFPSHSVIEKGQTVTLRCDPISGHDNLYWYRRVMGKEIKFLLHFVKESKQDESGMPNNRFLAERTGGTYSTLKVQPAELEDSGVYFCASSQMAGDYNEQFFGPGTRLTVL.

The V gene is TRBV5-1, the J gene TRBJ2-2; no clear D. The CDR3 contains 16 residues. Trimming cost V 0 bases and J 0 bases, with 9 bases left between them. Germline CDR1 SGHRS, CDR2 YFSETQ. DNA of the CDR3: TGCGCCAGCAGCTTGGTTGTAGGGTCGAACACCGGGGAGCTGTTTTTT. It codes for CASSLVVGSNTGELFF.

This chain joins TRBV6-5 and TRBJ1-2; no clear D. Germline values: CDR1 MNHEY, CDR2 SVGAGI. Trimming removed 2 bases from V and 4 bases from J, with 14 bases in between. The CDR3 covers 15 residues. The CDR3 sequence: CASSYVVRTTYGYTF. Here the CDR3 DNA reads TGTGCCAGCAGTTACGTGGTGAGGACTACCTATGGCTACACCTTC.

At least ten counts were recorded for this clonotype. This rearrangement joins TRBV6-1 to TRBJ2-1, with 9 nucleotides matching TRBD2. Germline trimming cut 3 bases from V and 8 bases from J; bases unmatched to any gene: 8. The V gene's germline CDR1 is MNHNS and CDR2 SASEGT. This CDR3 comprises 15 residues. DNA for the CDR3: TGTGCCAGCAGTGAGAGTAGCGGGGGTCCGGATGAGCAGTTCTTC. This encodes CASSESSGGPDEQFF.

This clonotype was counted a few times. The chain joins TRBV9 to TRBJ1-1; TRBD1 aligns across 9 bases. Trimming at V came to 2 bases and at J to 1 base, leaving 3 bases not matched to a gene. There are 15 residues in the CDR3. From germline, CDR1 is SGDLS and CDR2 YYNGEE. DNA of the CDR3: TGTGCCAGCAGCGTGGGACAGGGACAGAACACTGAAGCTTTCTTT. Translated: CASSVGQGQNTEAFF.

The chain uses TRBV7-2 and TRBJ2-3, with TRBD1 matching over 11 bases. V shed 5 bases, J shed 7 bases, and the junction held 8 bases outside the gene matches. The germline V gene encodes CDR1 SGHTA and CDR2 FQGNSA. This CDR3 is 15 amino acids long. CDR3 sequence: CASSPDGTGGNTQYF. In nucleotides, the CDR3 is TGTGCCAGCAGCCCGGACGGGACAGGGGGGAATACGCAGTATTTT.

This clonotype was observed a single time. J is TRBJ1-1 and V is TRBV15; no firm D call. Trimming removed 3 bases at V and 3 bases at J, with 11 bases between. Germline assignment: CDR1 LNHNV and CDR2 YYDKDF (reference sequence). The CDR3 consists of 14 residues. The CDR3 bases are TGTGCCACCAGCAGCGGAGACGGAGACACTGAAGCTTTCTTT. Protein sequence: CATSSGDGDTEAFF.

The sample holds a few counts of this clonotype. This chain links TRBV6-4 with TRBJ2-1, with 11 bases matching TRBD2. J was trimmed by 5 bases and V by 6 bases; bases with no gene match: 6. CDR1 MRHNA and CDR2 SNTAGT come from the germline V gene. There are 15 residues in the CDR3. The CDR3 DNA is TGTGCCAGCAGGGCTAGCGGGGGGTCCAACAATGAGCAGTTCTTC. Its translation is CASRASGGSNNEQFF.

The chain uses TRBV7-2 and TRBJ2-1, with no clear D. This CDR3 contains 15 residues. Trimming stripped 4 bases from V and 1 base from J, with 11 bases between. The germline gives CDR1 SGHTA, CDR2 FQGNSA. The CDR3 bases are TGTGCCAGCAGCTCCCAACAGAGATCCTACAATGAGCAGTTCTTC. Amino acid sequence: CASSSQQRSYNEQFF.